This T cell receptor (beta chain) was sequenced for a study of blood T cell repertoires in COVID-19. Across the whole study: The United States, Italy and Spain were the sources of the acute and convalescent COVID-19 samples. In each case, the material was cDNA or gDNA derived from T cells, B-cell-depleted T cells, or PBMCs.

The CDR3 is 15 amino acids. The germline CDR1 and CDR2 sequences are MGHDK and SYGVNS. V dropped 0 bases and J dropped 2 bases, with 10 bases sitting between them. Methods used by the authors: The assay estimated nucleated cells by amplifying reference gene primers. Sequencing was performed with immunoSEQ multiplex PCR; in TCRdb, only in-frame clones are kept and a portion is missing. The V and J calls and the clone size are those of that table, but D and trimming were determined from the DNA. The sample consists of approximately 91,000 clones, about 80% of them appearing once. The sample holds a few counts of this clone.

This rearrangement joins TRBV25-1 to TRBJ1-1; unclear D gene. The source material was peripheral blood. The receptor's source is a man aged 65 to 79 with acute or convalescent COVID-19. The CDR3 loop is CASSEYPSQNTEAFF. The CDR3 DNA sequence: TGTGCCAGCAGTGAATATCCCAGTCAAAACACTGAAGCTTTCTTT.